Below, 17 T cell receptor beta chains from the same sample are listed, as sequenced in a study of blood T cell repertoires in COVID-19. Assay used: immunoSEQ multiplex PCR; TCRdb lists only in-frame clones, some missing. Of a few hundred thousand clones listed, about 88% are singletons. Sequenced sample: peripheral blood. These receptors were taken from a woman in her thirties or forties who had recovered from COVID-19.

V usage is TRBV6-2 or TRBV6-3 and J usage is TRBJ1-1, with D hard to call. The CDR3 spans 13 residues. V dropped 5 bases and J dropped 2 bases, with 9 bases sitting between them. Germline loops: CDR1 MNHEY, CDR2 SVGEGT. CDR3 protein: CASSSGVNTEAFF. The CDR3 DNA follows: TGTGCCAGCAGTAGCGGGGTAAACACTGAAGCTTTCTTT.

The chain couples TRBV6-2 or TRBV6-3 to TRBJ1-5; TRBD1 agrees at 10 bases. The CDR3 has 14 amino acids. The germline V gene has CDR1 MNHEY and CDR2 SVGEGT. Losses at the gene ends were 5 bases for V and 7 bases for J; bases not matched to a gene: 5. The CDR3 loop is CASSNDRGQQPQHF. The DNA of the CDR3 is TGTGCCAGCAGTAATGACAGGGGGCAACAGCCCCAGCATTTT.

J is TRBJ1-5 and V is TRBV27, with no clear D. CDR1 and CDR2 (germline): MNHEY, SMNVEV (reference sequence). The CDR3 consists of 15 residues. V was trimmed by 6 bases and J by 0 bases, leaving 12 bases between them. The CDR3 coding sequence is TGTGCCAGCAGCCTGGGCCTCAATAGCAATCAGCCCCAGCATTTT. Protein: CASSLGLNSNQPQHF.

The chain combines TRBV2 with TRBJ2-1; no clear D. Germline V gives CDR1 SNHLY, CDR2 FYNNEI. There are 13 residues in the CDR3. V was cut by 3 bases and J by 3 bases, with 6 bases left in between. This chain's CDR3 is CASSDPGYNEQFF. The CDR3 nucleotides read TGTGCCAGCAGTGACCCAGGCTACAATGAGCAGTTCTTC.

This chain connects TRBV19 to TRBJ2-3, with 8 bases that match TRBD2. This CDR3 contains 16 residues. Per the germline V gene, CDR1 is LNHDA and CDR2 is SQIVND (reference sequence). V lost 6 bases, J lost 4 bases, and 12 bases stayed unmatched. The CDR3 DNA sequence: TGTGCCAGTAGGGGGTGGAGCGGGAGTGAGCCAGATACGCAGTATTTT. The encoded protein is CASRGWSGSEPDTQYF. The variable domain in full, completed from reference TRBV19 and TRBJ2-3, reads DGGITQSPKYLFRKEGQNVTLSCEQNLNHDAMYWYRQDPGQGLRLIYYSQIVNDFQKGDIAEGYSVSREKKESFPLTVTSAQKNPTAFYLCASRGWSGSEPDTQYFGPGTRLTVL.

Note on this clone: A much larger clone differs by one base, so this may be a read error. V is TRBV5-4 and J is TRBJ1-2; TRBD1 matches at 9 bases. The CDR3 is made up of 17 amino acids. The trim removed 1 base at V and 4 bases at J, leaving 11 bases unmatched. Germline V gene sequence: CDR1 SGHNT, CDR2 YYREEE (reference sequence). The CDR3 DNA follows: TGTGCCAGCAGCTTGTACATGAATGACAGGGGGACCTATGGCTACACCTTC. This codes for CASSLYMNDRGTYGYTF.

The genes are TRBV3-1 (or the pseudogene TRBV3-2) and TRBJ2-1; tentative D call: TRBD2 (5 bases). The CDR3 has 14 amino acids. Deletions cut 1 base from V and 8 bases from J, with 12 bases between. Germline V gene data show CDR1 as LGHDT and CDR2 as YNNKEL (reference sequence). The CDR3 DNA reads as TGTGCCAGCAGCCAAGGTCCTAGCCGTTATGAGCAGTTCTTC. This encodes CASSQGPSRYEQFF.

The rearrangement uses TRBV11-2 and TRBJ1-5; 8 nucleotides agree with TRBD1. Germline CDR1 SGHAT, CDR2 FQNNGV. The CDR3 runs 15 residues. Germline trimming cut 5 bases from V and 3 bases from J; bases unmatched to any gene: 6. CDR3 amino acids: CASSQDRGPNQPQHF. CDR3 coding DNA: TGTGCCAGCAGCCAAGACAGGGGCCCCAATCAGCCCCAGCATTTT.

This chain joins TRBV2 and TRBJ2-1; perhaps TRBD2 as D (6 bases). V lost 7 bases and J 3 bases, leaving 13 bases between the germline ends. In germline, CDR1 is SNHLY, CDR2 FYNNEI. The CDR3 loop spans 14 amino acids. The CDR3 here is CASNPGALYNEQFF. CDR3 nucleotides: TGTGCCAGCAACCCGGGAGCCCTCTACAATGAGCAGTTCTTC.

The V and J genes are TRBV5-6 and TRBJ2-1, with a possible D match to TRBD2 (6 bases). This CDR3 contains 15 residues. Per the germline V gene, CDR1 is SGHDT and CDR2 is YYEEEE. V lost 4 bases and J lost 2, with 13 bases in between. Here the CDR3 DNA reads TGTGCCAGCAGCATAAGCGGGTCGCCCTACAATGAGCAGTTCTTC. Amino acid sequence: CASSISGSPYNEQFF. Full variable domain (remainder filled in from reference TRBV5-6 and TRBJ2-1): DAGVTQSPTHLIKTRGQQVTLRCSPKSGHDTVSWYQQALGQGPQFIFQYYEEEERQRGNFPDRFSGHQFPNYSSELNVNALLLGDSALYLCASSISGSPYNEQFFGPGTRLTVL.

This clone was detected once. This chain connects TRBV2 to TRBJ2-1; 11 bases align to TRBD2. The CDR3 covers 16 residues. Germline V lookup: CDR1 SNHLY, CDR2 FYNNEI. V gave up 6 bases and J gave up 4 bases; unmatched junction bases: 8. In DNA form, the CDR3 reads TGTGCCAGCAGAGAACCGGGACTAGCGGAGTACAATGAGCAGTTCTTC. It translates to CASREPGLAEYNEQFF.

For the CDR3, the DNA is TGCGCCAGCAGCTTAGATTGGAGATTTGGGGAGCAGTACTTC. Translating it yields CASSLDWRFGEQYF. The chain employs TRBV5-1 and TRBJ2-7, with D uncertain. In germline, CDR1 is SGHRS, CDR2 YFSETQ. Trimming removed 2 bases at V and 7 bases at J, with 16 bases between. This CDR3 comprises 14 residues. The full variable domain, its missing parts supplied by reference TRBV5-1 and TRBJ2-7, is KAGVTQTPRYLIKTRGQQVTLSCSPISGHRSVSWYQQTPGQGLQFLFEYFSETQRNKGNFPGRFSGRQFSNSRSEMNVSTLELGDSALYLCASSLDWRFGEQYFGPGTRLTVT.

The genes are TRBV6-5 and TRBJ2-6; unclear D gene. V shed 10 bases and J shed 1 base, with 11 bases lying between them. Per germline, CDR1 MNHEY and CDR2 SVGAGI. The CDR3 is 14 amino acids. CDR3 DNA sequence: TGTGCCACACTACCCCTATCTGGGGCCAACGTCCTGACTTTC. Amino acids: CATLPLSGANVLTF.

This clone was counted only a few times. This rearrangement joins TRBV7-9 to TRBJ1-6, with TRBD1 matching over 7 bases. Germline CDR1 SEHNR, CDR2 FQNEAQ (reference sequence). The V gene end was trimmed by 4 bases and the J gene end by 4 bases; junction bases not matched to a gene: 10. The CDR3 has 17 amino acids. In nucleotides, the CDR3 is TGTGCCAGCAGCTCAAATTCCGGGACAGAATATAATTCACCCCTCCACTTT. Translated, it gives CASSSNSGTEYNSPLHF.

This chain joins TRBV12-3 or TRBV12-4 and TRBJ2-3; D is unclear. This CDR3 comprises 11 residues. With 6 bases removed from V and 6 bases from J, the gap between germline ends came to 7 bases. CDR3 bases: TGTGCCAGCAGCAGACTGGATACGCAGTATTTT. This gives the protein CASSRLDTQYF.

This chain joins TRBV14 and TRBJ1-3; D is undetermined. Between the trimmed V and J ends, which lost 5 bases and 0 bases, there was a span of 14 bases. Germline CDR1 and CDR2: SGHDN and FVKESK. The CDR3 contains 16 residues. In DNA form, the CDR3 reads TGTGCCAGCAGCGAGGGCGTAAAGTACTCTGGAAACACCATATATTTT. This gives the protein CASSEGVKYSGNTIYF.

The chain links TRBV5-5 to TRBJ1-2, with D possibly matching TRBD1 (6 bases). CDR3 length equals 13 residues. The V gene lost 3 bases and the J gene lost 8 bases, with 14 bases spanning the gap. From germline, CDR1 is SGHKS and CDR2 YYEKEE (reference sequence). Here the CDR3 DNA reads TGTGCCAGCAGCTCTTCAGGGGAAGGAGGCTACACCTTC. Its protein is CASSSSGEGGYTF.